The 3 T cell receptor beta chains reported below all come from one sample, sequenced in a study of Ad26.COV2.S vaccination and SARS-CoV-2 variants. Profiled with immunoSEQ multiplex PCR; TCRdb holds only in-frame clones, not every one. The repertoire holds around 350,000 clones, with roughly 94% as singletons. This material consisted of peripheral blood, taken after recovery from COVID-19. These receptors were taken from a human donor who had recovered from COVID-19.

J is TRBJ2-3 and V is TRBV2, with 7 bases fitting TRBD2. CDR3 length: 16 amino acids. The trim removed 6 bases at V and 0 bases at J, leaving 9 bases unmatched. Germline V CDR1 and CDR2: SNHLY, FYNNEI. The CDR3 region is CASRSRGGASTDTQYF. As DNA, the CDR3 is TGTGCCAGCAGGAGCCGCGGGGGAGCTAGCACAGATACGCAGTATTTT.

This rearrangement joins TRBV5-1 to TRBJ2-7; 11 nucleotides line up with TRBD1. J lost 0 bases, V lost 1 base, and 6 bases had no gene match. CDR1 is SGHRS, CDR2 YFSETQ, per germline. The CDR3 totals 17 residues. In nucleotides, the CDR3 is TGCGCCAGCAGCTTGCTCCCCGGGACAGGGGGCTCCTACGAGCAGTACTTC. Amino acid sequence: CASSLLPGTGGSYEQYF.

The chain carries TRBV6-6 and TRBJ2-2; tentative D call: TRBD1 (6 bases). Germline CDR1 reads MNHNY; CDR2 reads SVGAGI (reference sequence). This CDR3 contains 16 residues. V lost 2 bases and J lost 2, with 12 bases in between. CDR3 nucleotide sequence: TGTGCCAGCAGTTACCAGGGGCCCCTTAACACCGGGGAGCTGTTTTTT. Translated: CASSYQGPLNTGELFF.